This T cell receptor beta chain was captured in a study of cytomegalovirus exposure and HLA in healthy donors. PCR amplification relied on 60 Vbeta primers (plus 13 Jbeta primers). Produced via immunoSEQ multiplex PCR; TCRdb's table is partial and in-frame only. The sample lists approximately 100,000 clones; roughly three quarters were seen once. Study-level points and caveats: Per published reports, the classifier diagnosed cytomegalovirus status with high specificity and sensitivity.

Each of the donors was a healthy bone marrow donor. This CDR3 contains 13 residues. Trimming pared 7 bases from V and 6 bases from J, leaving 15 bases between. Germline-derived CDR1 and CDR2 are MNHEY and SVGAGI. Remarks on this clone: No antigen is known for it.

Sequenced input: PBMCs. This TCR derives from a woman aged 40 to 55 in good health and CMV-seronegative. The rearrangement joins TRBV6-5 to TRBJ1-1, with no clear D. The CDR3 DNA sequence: TGTGCCAGCATGGGCCAATTTATGTCTGAAGCTTTCTTT. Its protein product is CASMGQFMSEAFF.